The next 7 T cell receptor beta chains were all read from a single sample in a study of T cell repertoires in cytomegalovirus infection. TCRdb re-derived calls from the reads in MiXCR, one entry per CDR3 protein. The top ten hold roughly 8% of the sample, which has hundreds of thousands of distinct CDR3 sequences, approximately 24% seen once. The sample was CD8+ T cells from PBMCs. Every receptor here comes from a human donor in good health (CMV status not recorded). Some clones in this sample may be carry-over from other donors' samples.

Of note for this clonotype: With a much larger clone just one base away, this may be a read error. The V and J genes are TRBV7-9 and TRBJ2-1, with 10 bases matching TRBD1. CDR1 is SEHNR, CDR2 FQNEAQ, per germline (reference sequence). The CDR3 covers 15 residues. CDR3 sequence: CGSSPRDRGPYEQFF. Written as DNA, the CDR3 is TGTGGCAGCAGTCCGCGGGACAGGGGCCCCTATGAGCAGTTCTTC.

The sample holds a few counts of this clonotype. The J gene is TRBJ2-3, the V gene TRBV24-1; D perhaps matches TRBD2 (5 bases). Trimming took 1 base from V and 0 from J, leaving 10 bases between them. The V gene's germline CDR1 is KGHDR and CDR2 SFDVKD. This CDR3 is built from 16 residues. DNA of the CDR3: TGTGCCACCAGTGATTTCAGCGGCTTCAGCACAGATACGCAGTATTTT. Its protein is CATSDFSGFSTDTQYF.

In this sample, this clonotype turned up many times. The V and J genes are TRBV11-3 and TRBJ2-3; TRBD1 aligns across 7 bases. The V and J ends lost 3 bases and 5 bases, in that order; junction bases with no gene match: 11. Germline V gene sequence: CDR1 SGHNT, CDR2 YENEEA. The CDR3 covers 16 residues. The CDR3 spells CASSLAQGVGEDTQYF. In DNA, the CDR3 is TGTGCCAGCAGCTTGGCTCAGGGGGTGGGTGAAGATACGCAGTATTTT.

This clonotype was counted at least ten times. The rearrangement joins TRBV7-8 to TRBJ1-6; D is unclear. The CDR3 has 15 amino acids. Germline V gives CDR1 SGHVS, CDR2 FQNEAQ. Between the trimmed V and J ends, which lost 3 bases and 3 bases, there was a span of 9 bases. The DNA for the CDR3 is TGTGCCAGCAGCTTCAAGGGCGACTATAATTCACCCCTCCACTTT. It specifies CASSFKGDYNSPLHF.

This chain joins TRBV6-1 and TRBJ1-1; D not resolved. Deletions cut 4 bases from V and 0 bases from J, with 12 bases between. This CDR3 is 15 amino acids long. CDR1 and CDR2 from the germline V gene are MNHNS and SASEGT. The CDR3 loop reads CASSGFAAMNTEAFF. CDR3 DNA: TGTGCCAGCAGTGGATTTGCAGCCATGAACACTGAAGCTTTCTTT.

The chain recombines TRBV27 with TRBJ2-3, with 7 bases fitting TRBD2. This CDR3 contains 15 residues. Germline CDR1 MNHEY, CDR2 SMNVEV (reference sequence). V trimming: 5 bases; J trimming: 1 base; junction bases outside the gene matches: 6. The CDR3 sequence is CASSPVGGGTDTQYF. The CDR3 DNA reads as TGTGCCAGCAGTCCTGTGGGGGGGGGCACAGATACGCAGTATTTT.

This clonotype appeared many times. The chain carries TRBV5-6 and TRBJ1-1; no clear D gene. Looked up from germline, CDR1 is SGHDT and CDR2 is YYEEEE. The V end lost 5 bases, the J end lost 3 bases, and 5 bases lay between the germline ends. The CDR3 contains 11 residues. Written as DNA, the CDR3 is TGTGCCAGCAGACGATACACTGAAGCTTTCTTT. It encodes CASRRYTEAFF.